This TCR beta chain was retrieved from a study of blood T cell repertoires in COVID-19. This CDR3 has 17 amino acids. The V segment lost 1 base and the J segment 2 bases; nucleotides outside the gene matches: 9. Per the germline V gene, CDR1 is SGHTA and CDR2 is FQGNSA. In its sample, this clone was seen a few times. The data were produced by immunoSEQ multiplex PCR, yet TCRdb's version contains in-frame clones alone and is incomplete. The table has fewer than 250,000 clones, roughly nine tenths seen once. This chain joins TRBV7-2 and TRBJ2-3, with 7 bases identical to TRBD1. The specimen sequenced was PBMCs or T cells enriched from blood (not recorded which). The source of this sequence is a woman aged 40 to 50 in a cohort exposed to, infected with or recovered from COVID-19 (not recorded which). The CDR3 DNA is TGTGCCAGCAGCTTAGGGACTGCAGGGGGTTTCACAGATACGCAGTATTTT. Its translation is CASSLGTAGGFTDTQYF.